What follows describes a single T cell receptor (beta chain). Its target is not known. The data derive from a study of cytomegalovirus exposure and HLA in healthy donors. The CDR3 is made up of 15 amino acids. The ends lost 2 bases at V and 6 bases at J; junction bases unmatched: 5. In germline, CDR1 is MNHNY, CDR2 SVGAGI (reference sequence). Primers: 60 Vbeta forward and 13 Jbeta reverse. Assay: immunoSEQ multiplex PCR; the TCRdb copy retains only in-frame clones and omits some. The clone table shows 140,000 or so clones, with the ten largest holding 0.96%. Likely unrecorded immune exposures existed in these nominally healthy donors. Study observations and caveats: Later work showed greater clonal expansion in HLA-associated TCR beta chains than in equally common others.

The sequence came from a male donor in good health and CMV-seronegative. The sample consisted of PBMCs. This chain connects TRBV6-6 to TRBJ2-7, with 12 positions matching TRBD2. The CDR3 loop reads CASSYGLAGNGEQYF. The CDR3 DNA reads TGTGCCAGCAGTTACGGACTAGCGGGAAATGGCGAGCAGTACTTC.